This record concerns one T cell receptor (beta chain) sequence. This sample is part of a study of blood T cell repertoires in COVID-19. Measured with immunoSEQ multiplex PCR; TCRdb has only the in-frame clones, and not every one. The sample yields over 250,000 clones, approximately 90% seen once. V was pared by 11 bases and J by 7 bases, with 18 bases between. The CDR3 totals 13 residues. The germline V gene has CDR1 SGHTA and CDR2 FQGTGA. The receptor comes from a woman aged 18 to 35 who had recovered from COVID-19. The specimen sequenced was PBMCs or T cells enriched from blood (not recorded which). The gene calls are TRBV7-3 and TRBJ2-1, with a tentative D call TRBD1 (7 bases). The DNA of the CDR3 is TGTGCCGGCCCAGGGGGGCGGTTAAATGAGCAGTTCTTC. The encoded protein is CAGPGGRLNEQFF.